Each of the 7 T cell receptor beta chains below was sequenced from the same sample in a study of cytotoxic CD8 clonotypes in ibrutinib-treated CLL. This table comes from immunoSEQ multiplex PCR, and its TCRdb copy is limited to in-frame clones, with some not included. The data contain some 47,000 clones, roughly 63% of them singletons. Sample: PBMCs, taken after 24 months of ibrutinib treatment. Every receptor here comes from a human donor with chronic lymphocytic leukemia.

The V gene is TRBV19, the J gene TRBJ1-2; TRBD1 is a possible D gene (6 bases). Trimming stripped 5 bases from V and 2 bases from J, with 12 bases between. There are 14 residues in the CDR3. Germline V lookup: CDR1 LNHDA, CDR2 SQIVND (reference sequence). The CDR3: CASSPGGGNYGYTF. CDR3 bases: TGTGCCAGTAGTCCCGGGGGCGGGAACTATGGCTACACCTTC.

This chain joins TRBV10-2 and TRBJ2-3; TRBD2 agrees at 13 bases. CDR1 is WSHSY, CDR2 SAAADI, per germline. Losses at the gene ends were 6 bases for V and 4 bases for J; bases not matched to a gene: 4. CDR3 size: 15 residues. The CDR3: CASREGTSGADTQYF. Written as DNA, the CDR3 is TGCGCCAGCAGGGAGGGGACTAGCGGGGCAGATACGCAGTATTTT.

This CDR3 reads CASSQVEYYEQYF. The CDR3 DNA reads as TGCGCCAGCAGCCAAGTAGAATACTACGAGCAGTACTTC. The gene calls are TRBV4-1 and TRBJ2-7; D ambiguous. Between the trimmed V and J ends, which lost 1 base and 3 bases, there was a span of 7 bases. Germline V lookup: CDR1 MGHRA, CDR2 YSYEKL. This CDR3 has 13 amino acids.

This clone was recorded a few times. The chain recombines TRBV19 with TRBJ1-2, with 12 bases that match TRBD1. The CDR3 covers 18 residues. The junction had 11 bases not matched to a gene; V was cut back by 5 bases and J by 1 base. Germline V lookup: CDR1 LNHDA, CDR2 SQIVND (reference sequence). CDR3 in amino acids: CASSAAGTGGSDNYGYTF. The CDR3 DNA sequence: TGTGCCAGTAGTGCCGCCGGGACAGGGGGCAGTGATAACTATGGCTACACCTTC.

This clone has only one observation. The CDR3 bases are TGTGCCAGTAGTGCGCCGGGGACAGCGGACTATGGCTACACCTTC. Amino acid sequence: CASSAPGTADYGYTF. This chain links TRBV19 with TRBJ1-2; 7 bases are a match to TRBD1. CDR1 and CDR2 from the germline V gene are LNHDA and SQIVND (reference sequence). The CDR3 length is 15 residues. V shed 5 bases, J shed 3 bases, and the junction held 9 bases outside the gene matches.

The V gene is TRBV5-1, the J gene TRBJ1-3; D not resolved. The CDR3 covers 16 residues. Trimming removed 0 bases from V and 0 bases from J, with 10 bases in between. Germline values: CDR1 SGHRS, CDR2 YFSETQ. CDR3 residues: CASSLDLVFSGNTIYF. DNA for the CDR3: TGCGCCAGCAGCTTGGATCTGGTATTCTCTGGAAACACCATATATTTT.

The V call is TRBV5-1, the J call TRBJ2-2; no definite D call. CDR1 and CDR2 (germline): SGHRS, YFSETQ. V was clipped by 1 base and J by 2 bases, with 6 bases between them. The CDR3 contains 14 residues. The CDR3 region is CASSLLGNTGELFF. The DNA for the CDR3 is TGCGCCAGCAGCTTGCTCGGAAACACCGGGGAGCTGTTTTTT.